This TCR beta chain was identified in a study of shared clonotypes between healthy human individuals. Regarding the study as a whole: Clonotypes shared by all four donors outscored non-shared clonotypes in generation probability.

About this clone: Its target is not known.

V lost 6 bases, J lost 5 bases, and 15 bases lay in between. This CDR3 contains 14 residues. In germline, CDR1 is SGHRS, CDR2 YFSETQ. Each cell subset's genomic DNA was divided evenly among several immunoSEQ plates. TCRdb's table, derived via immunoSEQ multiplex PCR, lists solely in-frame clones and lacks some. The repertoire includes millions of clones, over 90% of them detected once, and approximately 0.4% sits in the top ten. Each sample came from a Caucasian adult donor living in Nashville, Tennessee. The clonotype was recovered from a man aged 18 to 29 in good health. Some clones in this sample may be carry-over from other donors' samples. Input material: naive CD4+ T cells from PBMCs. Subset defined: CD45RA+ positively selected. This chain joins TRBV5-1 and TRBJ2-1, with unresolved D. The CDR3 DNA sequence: TGCGCCAGCACCTTAGACGTGGGGAACAATGAGCAGTTCTTC. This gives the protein CASTLDVGNNEQFF.